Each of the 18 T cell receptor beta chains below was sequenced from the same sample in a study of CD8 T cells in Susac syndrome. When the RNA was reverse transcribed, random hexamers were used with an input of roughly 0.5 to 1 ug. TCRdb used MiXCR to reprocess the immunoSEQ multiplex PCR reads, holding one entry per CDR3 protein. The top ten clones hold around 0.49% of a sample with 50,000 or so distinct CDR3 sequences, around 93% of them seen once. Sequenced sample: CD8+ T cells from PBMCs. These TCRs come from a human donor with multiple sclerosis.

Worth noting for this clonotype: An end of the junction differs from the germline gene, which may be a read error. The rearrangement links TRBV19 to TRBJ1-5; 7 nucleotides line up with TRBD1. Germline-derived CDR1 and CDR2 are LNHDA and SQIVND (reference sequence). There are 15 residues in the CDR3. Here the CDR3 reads CASSQPWTGNQPQHF. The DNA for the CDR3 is TGTGCCAGTAGTCAACCGTGGACAGGCAACCAGCCCCAGCATTTT.

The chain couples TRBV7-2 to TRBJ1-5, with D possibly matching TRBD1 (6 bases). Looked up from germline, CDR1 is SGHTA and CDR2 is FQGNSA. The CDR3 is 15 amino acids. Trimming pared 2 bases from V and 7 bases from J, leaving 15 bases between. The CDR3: CASSLSQGINQPQHF. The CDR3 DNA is TGTGCCAGCAGCTTATCTCAGGGGATTAACCAGCCCCAGCATTTT.

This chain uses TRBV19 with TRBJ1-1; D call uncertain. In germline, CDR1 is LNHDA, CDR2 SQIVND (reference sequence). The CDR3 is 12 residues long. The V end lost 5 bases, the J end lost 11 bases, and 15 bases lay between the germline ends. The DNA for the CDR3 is TGTGCCAGTAGTCTGGGGATCGTGGGGGCTTTCTTT. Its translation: CASSLGIVGAFF.

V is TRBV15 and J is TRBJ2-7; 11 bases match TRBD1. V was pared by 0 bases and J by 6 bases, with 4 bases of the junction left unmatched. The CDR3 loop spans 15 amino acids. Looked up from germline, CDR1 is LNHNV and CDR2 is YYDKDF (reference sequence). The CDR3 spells CATSRDGGTGGEQYF. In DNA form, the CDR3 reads TGTGCCACCAGCAGAGATGGGGGGACAGGGGGCGAGCAGTACTTC.

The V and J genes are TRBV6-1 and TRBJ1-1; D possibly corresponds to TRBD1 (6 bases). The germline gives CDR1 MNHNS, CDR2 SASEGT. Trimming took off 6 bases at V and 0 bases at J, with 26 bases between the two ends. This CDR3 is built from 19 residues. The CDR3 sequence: CASSLEGTPQGALNTEAFF. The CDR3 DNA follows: TGTGCCAGCAGCCTAGAGGGGACACCCCAAGGGGCCTTGAACACTGAAGCTTTCTTT.

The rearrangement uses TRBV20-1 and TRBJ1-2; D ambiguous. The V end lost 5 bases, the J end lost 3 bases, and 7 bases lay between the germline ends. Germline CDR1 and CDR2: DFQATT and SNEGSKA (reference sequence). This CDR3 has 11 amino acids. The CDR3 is CSALWDYGYTF. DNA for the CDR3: TGCAGTGCTCTCTGGGACTATGGCTACACCTTC.

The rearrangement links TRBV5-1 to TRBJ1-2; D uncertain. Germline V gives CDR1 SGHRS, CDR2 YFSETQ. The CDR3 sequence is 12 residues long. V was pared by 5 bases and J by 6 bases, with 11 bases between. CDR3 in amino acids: CASRPAVDGYTF. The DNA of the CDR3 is TGCGCCAGCAGACCGGCAGTGGATGGCTACACCTTC.

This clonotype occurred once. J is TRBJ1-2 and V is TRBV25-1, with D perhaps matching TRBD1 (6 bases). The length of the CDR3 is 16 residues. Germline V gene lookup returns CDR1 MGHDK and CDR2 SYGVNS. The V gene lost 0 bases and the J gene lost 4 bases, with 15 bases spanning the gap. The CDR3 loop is CASSEYEGGAFYGYTF. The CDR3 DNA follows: TGTGCCAGCAGTGAATATGAGGGGGGCGCTTTCTATGGCTACACCTTC.

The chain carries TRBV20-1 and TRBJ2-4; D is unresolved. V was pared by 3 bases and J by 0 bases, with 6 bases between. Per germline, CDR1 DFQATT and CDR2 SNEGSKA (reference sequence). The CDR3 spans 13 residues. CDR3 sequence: CSARKRAKNIQYF. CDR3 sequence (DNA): TGCAGTGCTAGGAAACGAGCCAAAAACATTCAGTACTTC.

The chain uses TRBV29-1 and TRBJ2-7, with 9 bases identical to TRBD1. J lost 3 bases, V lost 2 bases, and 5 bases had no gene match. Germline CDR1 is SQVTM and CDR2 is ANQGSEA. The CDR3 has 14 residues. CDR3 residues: CSVEMPGQGYEQYF. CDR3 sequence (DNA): TGCAGCGTTGAAATGCCGGGACAGGGCTACGAGCAGTACTTC.

The CDR3 reads CASKLGTEAFF. CDR3 DNA sequence: TGTGCCAGCAAGTTAGGGACTGAAGCTTTCTTT. The gene calls are TRBV27 and TRBJ1-1; D remains ambiguous. This CDR3 is 11 amino acids long. The germline V and J ends were trimmed by 7 bases and 5 bases, with 8 bases remaining between them. The germline V gene encodes CDR1 MNHEY and CDR2 SMNVEV (reference sequence).

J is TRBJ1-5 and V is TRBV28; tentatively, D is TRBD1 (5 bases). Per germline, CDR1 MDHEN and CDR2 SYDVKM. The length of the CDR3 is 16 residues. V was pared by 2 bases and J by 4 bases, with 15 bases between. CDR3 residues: CASSLSRQGINQPQHF. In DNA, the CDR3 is TGTGCCAGCAGTTTAAGTCGGCAGGGTATAAATCAGCCCCAGCATTTT.

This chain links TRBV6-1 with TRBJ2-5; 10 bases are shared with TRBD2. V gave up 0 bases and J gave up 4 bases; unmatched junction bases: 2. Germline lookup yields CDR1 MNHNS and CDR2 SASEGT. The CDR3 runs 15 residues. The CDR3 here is CASSEASGGPETQYF. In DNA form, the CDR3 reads TGTGCCAGCAGTGAAGCTAGCGGGGGGCCAGAGACCCAGTACTTC.

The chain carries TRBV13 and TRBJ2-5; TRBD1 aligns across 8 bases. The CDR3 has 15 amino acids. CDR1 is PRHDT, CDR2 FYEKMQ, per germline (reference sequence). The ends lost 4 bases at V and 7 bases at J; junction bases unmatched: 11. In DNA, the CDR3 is TGTGCCAGCAGCTCACAGGGGGTGGATGTATGGACCCAGTACTTC. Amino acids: CASSSQGVDVWTQYF.

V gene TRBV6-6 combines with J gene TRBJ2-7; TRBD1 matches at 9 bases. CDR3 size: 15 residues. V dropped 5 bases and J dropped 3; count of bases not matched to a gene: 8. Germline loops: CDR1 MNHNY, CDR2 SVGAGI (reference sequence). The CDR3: CASSPGTGSNYEQYF. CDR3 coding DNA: TGTGCCAGCAGTCCCGGGACAGGGTCCAACTACGAGCAGTACTTC.

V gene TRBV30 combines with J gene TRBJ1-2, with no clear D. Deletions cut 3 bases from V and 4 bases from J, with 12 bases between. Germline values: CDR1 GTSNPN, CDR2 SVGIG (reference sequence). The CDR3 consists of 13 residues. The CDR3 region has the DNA TGTGCCTGGAGAAGTCAGTTGCCCTATGGCTACACCTTC. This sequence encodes CAWRSQLPYGYTF.

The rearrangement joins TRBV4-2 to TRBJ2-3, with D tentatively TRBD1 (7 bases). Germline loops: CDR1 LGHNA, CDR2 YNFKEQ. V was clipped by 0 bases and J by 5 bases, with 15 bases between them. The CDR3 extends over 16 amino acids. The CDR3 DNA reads TGTGCCAGCAGCCAAGAGGAGGGGCAGGGGGAAGATACGCAGTATTTT. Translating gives CASSQEEGQGEDTQYF.

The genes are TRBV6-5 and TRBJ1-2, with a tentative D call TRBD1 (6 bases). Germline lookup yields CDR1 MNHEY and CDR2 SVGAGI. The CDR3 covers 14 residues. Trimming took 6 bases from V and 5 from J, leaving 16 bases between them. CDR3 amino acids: CASSYGGPGYGYTF. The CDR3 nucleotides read TGTGCCAGCAGCTACGGGGGCCCCGGGTATGGCTACACCTTC.